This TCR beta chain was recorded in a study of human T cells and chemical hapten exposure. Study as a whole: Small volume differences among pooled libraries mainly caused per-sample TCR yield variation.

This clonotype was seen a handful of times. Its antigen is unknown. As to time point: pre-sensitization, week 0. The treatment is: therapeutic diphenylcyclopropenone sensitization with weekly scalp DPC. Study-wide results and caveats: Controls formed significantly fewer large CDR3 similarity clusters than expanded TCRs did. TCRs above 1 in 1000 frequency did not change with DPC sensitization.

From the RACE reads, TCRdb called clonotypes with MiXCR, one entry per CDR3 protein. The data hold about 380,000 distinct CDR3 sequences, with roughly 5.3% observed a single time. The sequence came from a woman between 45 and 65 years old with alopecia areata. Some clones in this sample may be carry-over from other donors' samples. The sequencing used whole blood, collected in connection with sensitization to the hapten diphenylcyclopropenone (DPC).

The CDR3 is CASREDSLTSEAFF. CDR3 nucleotides: TGCGCCAGCAGGGAGGACAGCCTAACTTCTGAAGCTTTCTTT. The rearrangement uses TRBV10-1 and TRBJ1-1; tentative D call: TRBD1 (6 bases). The CDR3 is 14 amino acids. Germline loops: CDR1 WNHNN, CDR2 SYGVQD (reference sequence). V gave up 6 bases and J gave up 6 bases, with 17 bases separating them.